The next 25 T cell receptor beta chains were all read from a single sample in a study of blood T cell repertoires in COVID-19. Profiled with immunoSEQ multiplex PCR; TCRdb holds only in-frame clones, not every one. Of approximately 400,000 clones in the sample, about 89% were seen once. Sequenced sample: peripheral blood. The receptors were sampled from a middle-aged man with acute or convalescent COVID-19.

The table lists this clone with a count of one. The V gene is TRBV5-1, the J gene TRBJ1-1, with D unclear. Germline V gives CDR1 SGHRS, CDR2 YFSETQ. The CDR3 is made up of 14 amino acids. Trimming took 0 bases from V and 1 from J, leaving 7 bases between them. The CDR3 sequence: CASSLGPSNTEAFF. CDR3 DNA: TGCGCCAGCAGCTTGGGTCCATCGAACACTGAAGCTTTCTTT.

The genes are TRBV5-1 and TRBJ1-3; a weak D match, TRBD1 (5 bases). The CDR3 contains 14 residues. V lost 4 bases and J 3 bases, leaving 11 bases between the germline ends. Germline V lookup: CDR1 SGHRS, CDR2 YFSETQ. CDR3 sequence reads: CASSDSSGGNTIYF. In nucleotides, the CDR3 is TGCGCCAGCAGCGACAGCTCAGGTGGAAACACCATATATTTT.

The chain carries TRBV5-4 and TRBJ1-4, with a weak D call TRBD1 (6 bases). Trimming cost V 0 bases and J 6 bases, with 9 bases left between them. Germline lookup yields CDR1 SGHNT and CDR2 YYREEE (reference sequence). The CDR3 has 14 residues. This CDR3 is CASSLAGVDEKLFF. CDR3 DNA: TGTGCCAGCAGCTTGGCAGGGGTAGATGAAAAACTGTTTTTT.

V is TRBV9 and J is TRBJ2-1, with D maybe TRBD1 (5 bases). The germline V gene encodes CDR1 SGDLS and CDR2 YYNGEE. The V end was cut by 3 bases, the J end by 5 bases, with 12 bases between. The CDR3 consists of 14 residues. The CDR3 region has the DNA TGTGCCAGCAGCGGGGGCTGGAAGCACAATGAGCAGTTCTTC. Translating it yields CASSGGWKHNEQFF.

The sample holds one count of this clone. V and J are TRBV19 and TRBJ2-1, with a possible D match to TRBD2 (6 bases). V was pared by 1 base and J by 9 bases, with 13 bases between. Germline V gene data show CDR1 as LNHDA and CDR2 as SQIVND (reference sequence). This CDR3 has 14 amino acids. The CDR3 DNA sequence: TGTGCCAGTAGTATAGCGGGAGTTTTTGGTGAGCAGTTCTTC. Encoded protein: CASSIAGVFGEQFF.

The J gene is TRBJ2-2, the V gene TRBV6-6; D is unclear. Germline-derived CDR1 and CDR2 are MNHNY and SVGAGI (reference sequence). Trimming shortened V by 2 bases and J by 8 bases, and 6 bases separated the two germline ends. The CDR3 is 12 residues long. DNA of the CDR3: TGTGCCAGCAGTTACGTCAAAGGGGAGCTGTTTTTT. Amino acids: CASSYVKGELFF.

Note on this clone: This same CDR3 is encoded by further DNA sequences in the sample. V gene TRBV28 combines with J gene TRBJ2-1; 10 positions match TRBD1. There are 12 residues in the CDR3. The V gene's germline CDR1 is MDHEN and CDR2 SYDVKM. V shed 7 bases and J 7 bases; nucleotides not matched to a gene: 1. Written as DNA, the CDR3 is TGTGCCAGCATGGGACAGGGGAATGAGCAGTTCTTC. The encoded protein is CASMGQGNEQFF.

The rearrangement uses TRBV30 and TRBJ2-7; 9 positions agree with TRBD2. CDR1 and CDR2 (germline): GTSNPN, SVGIG (reference sequence). Losses at the gene ends were 5 bases for V and 4 bases for J; bases not matched to a gene: 6. This CDR3 has 13 residues. The CDR3 DNA is TGTGCCTGGTGGGGTAGCGGGAGTTACGAGCAGTACTTC. This codes for CAWWGSGSYEQYF.

The chain couples TRBV6-5 to TRBJ1-5, with 7 bases fitting TRBD1. CDR1 is MNHEY, CDR2 SVGAGI, per germline. Trimming took 2 bases from V and 2 from J; bases not matched to a gene: 6. The CDR3 covers 16 residues. CDR3 nucleotides: TGTGCCAGCAGTTACGTAGAACAGGGGTGCAATCAGCCCCAGCATTTT. Encoded protein: CASSYVEQGCNQPQHF.

V and J are TRBV7-2 and TRBJ1-2, with D hard to call. The CDR3 length is 13 residues. Deletions cut 6 bases from V and 4 bases from J, with 12 bases between. Germline CDR1 reads SGHTA; CDR2 reads FQGNSA. The CDR3 bases are TGTGCCAGCAGTTCCATGGCCCTCTATGGCTACACCTTC. Encoded protein: CASSSMALYGYTF.

For the CDR3, the DNA is TGCGCCAGCAGCTTGGCCGGGTCCCTCGCTGGAAACACCATATATTTT. It is translated as CASSLAGSLAGNTIYF. The J gene is TRBJ1-3, the V gene TRBV5-1; D not certain. The V gene lost 0 bases and the J gene lost 2 bases, with 12 bases spanning the gap. The CDR3 covers 16 residues. CDR1 and CDR2 (germline): SGHRS, YFSETQ.

This clone was counted only a few times. The J gene is TRBJ2-7, the V gene TRBV27, with D possibly being TRBD2 (6 bases). Trimming stripped 5 bases from V and 3 bases from J, with 8 bases between. The CDR3 totals 12 residues. The V gene's germline CDR1 is MNHEY and CDR2 SMNVEV (reference sequence). The CDR3 loop reads CASSTSRYEQYF. The CDR3, as DNA: TGTGCCAGCAGTACTAGCCGCTACGAGCAGTACTTC.

This chain connects TRBV5-1 to TRBJ2-5, with 16 bases identical to TRBD2. The CDR3 spans 19 residues. V shed 0 bases and J 4 bases; nucleotides not matched to a gene: 9. Germline loops: CDR1 SGHRS, CDR2 YFSETQ. CDR3 coding DNA: TGCGCCAGCAGCTTGGTAGGGACTAGCGGGGGGGCCGATCGAGAGACCCAGTACTTC. Its translation: CASSLVGTSGGADRETQYF.

The chain couples TRBV7-2 to TRBJ2-7; D is possibly TRBD1 (7 bases). This CDR3 spans 13 amino acids. The V and J ends lost 8 bases and 4 bases respectively, with 15 bases between them. Germline-derived CDR1 and CDR2 are SGHTA and FQGNSA. The CDR3 is CASLRGQSYEQYF. CDR3 sequence (DNA): TGTGCCAGCTTGCGGGGACAGTCATACGAGCAGTACTTC. Full variable domain (missing parts from reference TRBV7-2 and TRBJ2-7): GAGVSQSPSNKVTEKGKDVELRCDPISGHTALYWYRQSLGQGLEFLIYFQGNSAPDKSGLPSDRFSAERTGGSVSTLTIQRTQQEDSAVYLCASLRGQSYEQYFGPGTRLTVT.

This chain joins TRBV4-1 and TRBJ2-1, with D tentatively TRBD2 (6 bases). V lost 1 base, J lost 5 bases, and 15 bases lay in between. The germline CDR1 and CDR2 sequences are MGHRA and YSYEKL. CDR3 length equals 16 residues. CDR3 in DNA: TGCGCCAGCAGCCAAGGTTCGCGGGGCGTTAACAATGAGCAGTTCTTC. It encodes CASSQGSRGVNNEQFF.

This clone showed up just once. This rearrangement joins TRBV9 to TRBJ2-1; TRBD2 matches 12 bases. CDR3 length: 14 amino acids. Germline CDR1 is SGDLS and CDR2 is YYNGEE. V lost 0 bases, J lost 14 bases, and 6 bases stayed unmatched. CDR3 loop: CASSVVTSGGNKFF. As DNA, the CDR3 is TGTGCCAGCAGCGTAGTGACTAGCGGGGGAAACAAGTTCTTC.

The chain carries TRBV6-5 and TRBJ1-3; tentatively, D is TRBD1 (5 bases). Per germline, CDR1 MNHEY and CDR2 SVGAGI. V gave up 6 bases and J gave up 2 bases, with 14 bases separating them. This CDR3 is 15 amino acids long. CDR3 coding DNA: TGTGCCAGCAGACCGGACATGGAAACTGGAAACACCATATATTTT. Translating gives CASRPDMETGNTIYF.

J is TRBJ1-2 and V is TRBV2; possibly TRBD1 for D (6 bases). Germline CDR1 SNHLY, CDR2 FYNNEI. V dropped 1 base and J dropped 4 bases, with 10 bases sitting between them. This CDR3 comprises 14 residues. The CDR3 here is CASSEEGVAYGYTF. CDR3 DNA: TGTGCCAGCAGTGAAGAGGGGGTGGCCTATGGCTACACCTTC.

This chain connects TRBV27 to TRBJ1-5; D perhaps matches TRBD1 (6 bases). Germline values: CDR1 MNHEY, CDR2 SMNVEV (reference sequence). The V end lost 6 bases, the J end lost 2 bases, and 14 bases lay between the germline ends. This CDR3 has 15 residues. CDR3 loop: CASSPGGAGNQPQHF. In DNA, the CDR3 is TGTGCCAGCAGCCCTGGGGGGGCCGGCAATCAGCCCCAGCATTTT.

The chain recombines TRBV5-1 with TRBJ1-2, with no clear D. The CDR3 has 12 amino acids. CDR1 is SGHRS, CDR2 YFSETQ, per germline. The V gene lost 0 bases and the J gene lost 5 bases, with 5 bases spanning the gap. CDR3 coding DNA: TGCGCCAGCAGCTTGGACAGATATGGCTACACCTTC. Translating gives CASSLDRYGYTF. The full variable domain, with the rest looked up from reference TRBV5-1 and TRBJ1-2, is KAGVTQTPRYLIKTRGQQVTLSCSPISGHRSVSWYQQTPGQGLQFLFEYFSETQRNKGNFPGRFSGRQFSNSRSEMNVSTLELGDSALYLCASSLDRYGYTFGSGTRLTVV.

This chain uses TRBV19 with TRBJ2-5; D is possibly TRBD2 (5 bases). In germline, CDR1 is LNHDA, CDR2 SQIVND (reference sequence). The V end lost 1 base, the J end lost 4 bases, and 13 bases lay between the germline ends. This CDR3 is 15 amino acids long. The CDR3 DNA follows: TGTGCCAGTAGTATAGGCCCCACCGAGGGAGAGACCCAGTACTTC. This sequence encodes CASSIGPTEGETQYF. The variable domain in full, completed from reference TRBV19 and TRBJ2-5, reads DGGITQSPKYLFRKEGQNVTLSCEQNLNHDAMYWYRQDPGQGLRLIYYSQIVNDFQKGDIAEGYSVSREKKESFPLTVTSAQKNPTAFYLCASSIGPTEGETQYFGPGTRLLVL.

This sequence joins TRBV5-1 and TRBJ1-1; possible D gene TRBD1, 6 bases. CDR1 SGHRS and CDR2 YFSETQ come from the germline V gene. This CDR3 contains 14 residues. Deletions cut 3 bases from V and 0 bases from J, with 9 bases between. The CDR3, as DNA: TGCGCCAGCAGCTGGACAGCCATGAACACTGAAGCTTTCTTT. Its protein is CASSWTAMNTEAFF.

This chain connects TRBV5-1 to TRBJ1-1; perhaps TRBD1 as D (6 bases). Trimming removed 3 bases at V and 3 bases at J, with 27 bases between. Looked up from germline, CDR1 is SGHRS and CDR2 is YFSETQ. This CDR3 is 19 amino acids long. The CDR3 DNA follows: TGCGCCAGCAGCTCCCTGCCCGCCAGGGGCCCATCGGGTCACACTGAAGCTTTCTTT. Its translation: CASSSLPARGPSGHTEAFF.

This rearrangement joins TRBV18 to TRBJ1-5; D is perhaps TRBD1 (6 bases). The CDR3 covers 15 residues. Looked up from germline, CDR1 is KGHSH and CDR2 is LQKENI. V lost 2 bases and J lost 7, with 15 bases in between. The CDR3 protein is CASSPGRGGDQPQHF. The CDR3 region has the DNA TGTGCCAGCTCACCAGGGCGAGGGGGTGACCAGCCCCAGCATTTT.

V and J are TRBV27 and TRBJ1-5, with 8 bases fitting TRBD1. The CDR3 covers 15 residues. V lost 0 bases and J lost 7; bases outside the gene matches: 5. From germline, CDR1 is MNHEY and CDR2 SMNVEV (reference sequence). The CDR3 region is CASSLSGQGRQPQHF. CDR3 nucleotides: TGTGCCAGCAGTTTATCAGGACAGGGCCGCCAGCCCCAGCATTTT.